This TCR beta chain was sequenced during a study of blood T cells in healthy people across ages. Together with a sample-barcoded 5' primer, a J-beta primer mix was included in a second PCR lasting roughly 6 to 12 cycles. A single record per CDR3 protein comes from TCRdb applying MiXCR to the 5' RACE reads. The data show 250,000 to 300,000 distinct CDR3 sequences, 27% seen once. The length of the CDR3 is 12 residues. Unmatched junction bases numbered 4, after V lost 10 bases and J lost 6 bases. Germline V lookup: CDR1 MDHEN, CDR2 SYDVKM. There are a few counts of this clonotype. This TCR came from a woman in her 70s in good health. The chain combines TRBV28 with TRBJ1-4, with 8 bases identical to TRBD1. The specimen sequenced was blood. CDR3 residues: CATGTGYEKLFF. CDR3 nucleotide sequence: TGTGCCACCGGGACAGGATATGAAAAACTGTTTTTT.